Listed below are T cell receptor beta chains from one sample, sequenced in a study of blood T cell repertoires in COVID-19. The repertoire was sequenced with immunoSEQ multiplex PCR; TCRdb's copy has only in-frame clones and lacks some. The table includes nearly 110,000 clones, 84% detected once. The sample was peripheral blood. These receptor sequences come from a woman aged 55-70 years with acute or convalescent COVID-19. CDR3s include the opening cysteine and the closing phenylalanine or tryptophan. A D gene is named only where the DNA matches it firmly. Not all rows give a size; the values are once, few, many and, for expanded clones, a class.

CDR3 length	D gene	J gene	V gene	clone size	CDR3 DNA	CDR3 protein
15	TRBD2	TRBJ2-5	TRBV28	-	TGTGCCAGCAGTTTAACCGCGGGAGTCGGAATGGGGCAGTACTTC	CASSLTAGVGMGQYF
10	-	TRBJ1-1	TRBV4-1	few	TGCGCCATATCGGGGGGGTTCGCTTTCTTT	CAISGGFAFF
14	TRBD2	TRBJ2-3	TRBV19	-	TGTGCCAGTAGAAGCGGGGGGGCCGCAGATACGCAGTATTTT	CASRSGGAADTQYF
17	TRBD2	TRBJ2-5	TRBV19	-	TGTGCCAGTAGTCCTTTGGGGGGGGTTACGATAGTGGAGACCCAGTACTTC	CASSPLGGVTIVETQYF
18	TRBD2	TRBJ2-3	TRBV7-2	-	TGTGCCAGCAGGCAGGCTCCGACTAGCGGGTGGGGTACAGATACGCAGTATTTT	CASRQAPTSGWGTDTQYF
14	-	TRBJ1-6	TRBV5-1	-	TGCGCCAGCAGCGACCCACAGGGCGGTTCACCCCTCCACTTT	CASSDPQGGSPLHF
16	TRBD2	TRBJ2-5	TRBV7-2	-	TGTGCCAGCACCCGATCCTCGGGGGGGGAAGGAGAGACCCAGTACTTC	CASTRSSGGEGETQYF
16	TRBD1	TRBJ1-5	TRBV28	-	TGTGCCAGCAGTCCAATACAGGGGATAAGCAATCAGCCCCAGCATTTT	CASSPIQGISNQPQHF
14	-	TRBJ1-3	TRBV30	-	TGTGCCTTCGAGGGACTCAGCTCTGGAAACACCATATATTTT	CAFEGLSSGNTIYF
16	TRBD2	TRBJ2-7	TRBV5-6	-	TGTGCCAGCAGCCGGCGACGTGTACTAGCGGGAGACGAGCAGTACTTC	CASSRRRVLAGDEQYF
18	TRBD2	TRBJ2-7	TRBV5-1	-	TGCGCCAGCAGCCTAACCGGGACTAGCGGGGGGGAAGGCGACGAGCAGTACTTC	CASSLTGTSGGEGDEQYF
13	-	TRBJ1-1	TRBV5-1	few	TGCGCCAGCAGCCTAACAGGGAACACTGAAGCTTTCTTT	CASSLTGNTEAFF
14	-	TRBJ2-3	TRBV28	-	TGTGCCAGCACCCTGACAGCGAGCACAGATACGCAGTATTTT	CASTLTASTDTQYF
15	TRBD2	TRBJ2-1	TRBV13	-	TGTGCCAGCAGCGCCACTAGCGGGAGGGATTACGCGCAGTTCTTC	CASSATSGRDYAQFF
14	TRBD1	TRBJ1-2	TRBV28	-	TGTGCCAGCAGTTTAGGACAGGGGTATTCTGGCTACACCTTC	CASSLGQGYSGYTF
14	-	TRBJ1-5	TRBV28	few	TGTGCCAGCAATAGAGTAGAGGAAATTAAGCCCCAGCATTTT	CASNRVEEIKPQHF
14	-	TRBJ2-2	TRBV18	-	TGTGCCAGCTCACTAGCGTCGCACGCCGGGGAGCTGTTTTTT	CASSLASHAGELFF
14	-	TRBJ1-6	TRBV3-1/TRBV3-2	-	TGTGCCAGCAGCCTACCGGGACAAAATTCACCCCTCCACTTT	CASSLPGQNSPLHF
14	-	TRBJ1-1	TRBV11-1	-	TGTGCCAGCAGCTTAGGGACAGTAAACACTGAAGCTTTCTTT	CASSLGTVNTEAFF
14	TRBD2	TRBJ2-5	TRBV20-1	-	TGCAGTGCTAGTGGACTAGCGGCCCAAGAGACCCAGTACTTC	CSASGLAAQETQYF
18	TRBD2	TRBJ2-6	TRBV2	-	TGTGCCAGCAGTGCCGTGCGGGAGGGCCTGACTGGGGCCAACGTCCTGACTTTC	CASSAVREGLTGANVLTF
16	-	TRBJ2-3	TRBV3-1/TRBV3-2	-	TGTGCCAGCAGCCCGTGGACAGAAATTAGCACAGATACGCAGTATTTT	CASSPWTEISTDTQYF
15	-	TRBJ2-3	TRBV3-1/TRBV3-2	-	TGTGCCAGCAGCACCTATTCAGGGTACACAGATACGCAGTATTTT	CASSTYSGYTDTQYF
16	-	TRBJ2-5	TRBV5-1	few	TGCGCCAGCAGCTTCCGGGGGAGATCGTACCAAGAGACCCAGTACTTC	CASSFRGRSYQETQYF
15	TRBD2	TRBJ2-7	TRBV11-2	-	TGTGCCAGCAGCCCCGCCCAGCGGGGCGATTACGAGCAGTACTTC	CASSPAQRGDYEQYF
15	TRBD1	TRBJ1-2	TRBV6-1	once	TGTGCCAGCAGTGAAGCGGCGACAGGGGGCTATGGCTACACCTTC	CASSEAATGGYGYTF
14	-	TRBJ2-5	TRBV5-6	-	TGTGCCAGCAGTTACCGGGACTTACGGAAGACCCAGTACTTC	CASSYRDLRKTQYF
16	-	TRBJ1-3	TRBV15	-	TGTGCCACCAGCAGAGGACGGGAAGTTGATGGAAACACCATATATTTT	CATSRGREVDGNTIYF
13	TRBD1	TRBJ2-5	TRBV18	-	TGTGCCACCGCCGAGGGGGCTGAAGAGACCCAGTACTTC	CATAEGAEETQYF
15	-	TRBJ1-6	TRBV2	-	TGTGCCAGCAGTGATACGGGTCGGCCTAATTCACCCCTCCACTTT	CASSDTGRPNSPLHF
13	-	TRBJ2-7	TRBV4-1	-	TGCGCCAGCAGTCCGGGACTCACCTACGAGCAGTACTTC	CASSPGLTYEQYF
14	TRBD1	TRBJ1-1	TRBV27	-	TGTGCCAGCAGCCACCGGGACAGAAACACTGAAGCTTTCTTT	CASSHRDRNTEAFF
16	-	TRBJ2-7	TRBV7-8	-	TGTGCCAGCAGCTTCACCGGGACTCGGGGTAGGAACGAGCAGTACTTC	CASSFTGTRGRNEQYF
14	TRBD1	TRBJ2-7	TRBV6-5	-	TGTGCCAGCAGGGGAATGACAGGGACCTACGAGCAGTACTTC	CASRGMTGTYEQYF
16	TRBD1	TRBJ1-4	TRBV3-1/TRBV3-2	-	TGTGCCAGCAGCCTCGACAGGGGACTAAGTAATGAAAAACTGTTTTTT	CASSLDRGLSNEKLFF
14	TRBD1	TRBJ1-2	TRBV3-1/TRBV3-2	-	TGTGCCAGCAGTTACCCCGGGACAGGGGATGGCTACACCTTC	CASSYPGTGDGYTF
16	TRBD1	TRBJ2-7	TRBV11-3	-	TGTGCCAGCAGCTTAGATGGACAGGCATTATCCCACGAGCAGTACTTC	CASSLDGQALSHEQYF
15	TRBD1	TRBJ2-7	TRBV27	many	TGTGCCAGCAGTCGGGGGGACAGGGATCGGGACGAGCAGTACTTC	CASSRGDRDRDEQYF
16	-	TRBJ2-1	TRBV5-1	-	TGCGCCAGCAGCTTGGACGGCAGGGGCATTGGGAATGAGCAGTTCTTC	CASSLDGRGIGNEQFF
14	-	TRBJ2-7	TRBV27	-	TGTGCCAGCAGTTTAGCGGGGTCCCTGGACGAGCAGTACTTC	CASSLAGSLDEQYF
15	TRBD1	TRBJ1-1	TRBV27	-	TGTGCCAGCAGTTCACAGGGGGCGGGGAACACTGAAGCTTTCTTT	CASSSQGAGNTEAFF
14	-	TRBJ2-1	TRBV9	-	TGTGCCAGCAGCGTAGTGGCTTCGGGCAATGAGCAGTTCTTC	CASSVVASGNEQFF
14	TRBD1	TRBJ2-7	TRBV6-1	many	TGTGCCAGCAGTGAAACCGACAGGGTCTACGAGCAGTACTTC	CASSETDRVYEQYF
15	-	TRBJ2-3	TRBV19	-	TGTGCCAGTAGTATAGTCCCCACGTTAGCAGATACGCAGTATTTT	CASSIVPTLADTQYF
14	-	TRBJ2-7	TRBV7-9	few	TGTGCCAGCAGCTTAACCGGAGTGACCTACGAGCAGTACTTC	CASSLTGVTYEQYF
14	-	TRBJ1-1	TRBV5-1	-	TGCGCCAGCAGCTTTTTGGTACAGAACACTGAAGCTTTCTTT	CASSFLVQNTEAFF
15	TRBD1	TRBJ2-4	TRBV5-6	-	TGTGCCAGCAGCCCCTATGGGACAGGGAAAAACATTCAGTACTTC	CASSPYGTGKNIQYF
15	TRBD1	TRBJ2-2	TRBV19	-	TGTGCCAGTAGGACCGGGACAGGAAACACCGGGGAGCTGTTTTTT	CASRTGTGNTGELFF
17	-	TRBJ2-5	TRBV11-3	-	TGTGCCAGCAGCTTAGGACAGGCCGGCCCATCACAAGAGACCCAGTACTTC	CASSLGQAGPSQETQYF
15	TRBD1	TRBJ1-1	TRBV18	-	TGTGCCAGCTCACCGGGGACAGGCGACACCACTGAAGCTTTCTTT	CASSPGTGDTTEAFF
11	-	TRBJ2-5	TRBV5-1	-	TGCGCCAGCAGATTACAAGAGACCCAGTACTTC	CASRLQETQYF
15	-	TRBJ2-3	TRBV5-4	-	TGTGCCAGCAGCTTGGATGTATTAGTAACAGATACGCAGTATTTT	CASSLDVLVTDTQYF
15	TRBD1	TRBJ1-3	TRBV18	once	TGTGCCAGCTCACCCCAGGGGGCGGCCGGAAACACCATATATTTT	CASSPQGAAGNTIYF